This note documents a single T cell receptor (beta chain) sequence. Antigen: not known. Unique molecular identifiers were used to barcode this TCRbeta library. A single record per CDR3 protein comes from TCRdb applying MiXCR to the PCR reads. The sample has approximately 980,000 distinct CDR3 sequences, about 29% seen once; the top ten hold around 30%. These data come from a study of T-cell reconstitution after alpha-beta-depleted transplantation in children. Study-wide points: Expanded graft clones, several hundred of them, were reportedly the source of alpha-beta T cells about two months after transplant.

Looked up from germline, CDR1 is LGHDT and CDR2 is YNNKEL (reference sequence). This CDR3 is 16 amino acids long. Trimming took off 4 bases at V and 0 bases at J, with 13 bases between the two ends. Sequenced material: PBMCs, mostly from graft donor cells, taken 360 days after TCRalphabeta/CD19-depleted stem cell transplant. V is TRBV3-1 and J is TRBJ1-3; D unclear. The source of this sequence is a boy in the first two years of life who had a stem cell transplant for SCID, so the T cells may come from the graft donor. This chain's CDR3 is CASSPTLGSSGNTIYF. CDR3 DNA sequence: TGTGCCAGCAGCCCGACGCTAGGTTCCTCTGGAAACACCATATATTTT.